This TCR beta chain emerged from a study of T cell responses to AZD1222 COVID-19 vaccine. V was trimmed by 0 bases and J by 0 bases, leaving 10 bases between them. The CDR3 has 16 amino acids. The germline V gene has CDR1 SGHRS and CDR2 YFSETQ. This clone was seen only a few times. Only in-frame clones appear in the TCRdb table, and some are missing; sequencing was by immunoSEQ multiplex PCR. The sample records roughly 160,000 clones, roughly 92% being singletons. V and J are TRBV5-1 and TRBJ1-3, with D perhaps TRBD1 (6 bases). The TCR comes from an adult in good health. The specimen comprised peripheral blood, sampled on day 0 of AZD1222 vaccination. CDR3 coding DNA: TGCGCCAGCAGCTTGGGCGGACAGCGCTCTGGAAACACCATATATTTT. It yields the protein CASSLGGQRSGNTIYF.